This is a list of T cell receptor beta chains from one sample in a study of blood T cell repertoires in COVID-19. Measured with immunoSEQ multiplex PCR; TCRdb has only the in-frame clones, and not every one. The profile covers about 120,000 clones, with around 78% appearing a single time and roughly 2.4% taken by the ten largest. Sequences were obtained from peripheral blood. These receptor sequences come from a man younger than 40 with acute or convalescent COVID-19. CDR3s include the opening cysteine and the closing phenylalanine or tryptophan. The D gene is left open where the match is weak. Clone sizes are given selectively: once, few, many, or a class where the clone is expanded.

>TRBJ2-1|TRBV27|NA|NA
CASSLYGGPRNEQFF
TGTGCCAGCAGTTTATATGGCGGCCCAAGGAATGAGCAGTTCTTC
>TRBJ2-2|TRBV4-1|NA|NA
CASSIVGANPELFF
TGCGCCAGCAGCATTGTGGGAGCTAATCCGGAGCTGTTTTTT
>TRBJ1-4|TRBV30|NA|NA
CAWSPQPEKLFF
TGTGCCTGGAGTCCACAGCCTGAAAAACTGTTTTTT
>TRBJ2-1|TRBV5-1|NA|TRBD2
CASSLAGLAGGNEQFF
TGCGCCAGCAGCTTGGCCGGGCTAGCGGGAGGCAACGAGCAGTTCTTC
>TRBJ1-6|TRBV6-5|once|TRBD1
CASSWGTVGASSPLHF
TGTGCCAGCAGTTGGGGGACAGTAGGGGCAAGTTCACCCCTCCACTTT
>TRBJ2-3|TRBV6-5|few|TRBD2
CASGRGASWTDTQYF
TGTGCCAGCGGGCGGGGGGCCTCGTGGACAGATACGCAGTATTTT
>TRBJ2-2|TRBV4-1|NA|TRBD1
CASSQAQGWGTGELFF
TGCGCCAGCAGCCAAGCACAGGGGTGGGGCACCGGGGAGCTGTTTTTT
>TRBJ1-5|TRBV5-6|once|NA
CASSLYTGSHQPQHF
TGTGCCAGCAGCTTGTACACAGGGAGCCATCAGCCCCAGCATTTT
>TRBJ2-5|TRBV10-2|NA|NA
CASSEIEEIEETQYF
TGCGCCAGCAGTGAGATTGAGGAGATCGAGGAGACCCAGTACTTC
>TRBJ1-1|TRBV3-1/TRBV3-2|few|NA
CASSQYGSNTEAFF
TGTGCCAGCAGCCAATACGGTTCGAACACTGAAGCTTTCTTT
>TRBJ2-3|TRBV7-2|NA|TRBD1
CASKRQGQHTDTQYF
TGTGCCAGCAAACGACAGGGGCAACACACAGATACGCAGTATTTT
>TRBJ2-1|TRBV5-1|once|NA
CASSLGRGPSTHNEQFF
TGCGCCAGCAGCTTGGGGCGCGGCCCATCTACCCACAATGAGCAGTTCTTC
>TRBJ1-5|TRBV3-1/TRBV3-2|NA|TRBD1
CASSKRTGSNQPQHF
TGTGCCAGCAGCAAACGGACAGGGAGCAATCAGCCCCAGCATTTT
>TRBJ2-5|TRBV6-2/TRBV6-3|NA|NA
CASSYGSSPLKQETQYF
TGTGCCAGCAGTTACGGGTCTAGCCCACTGAAACAAGAGACCCAGTACTTC
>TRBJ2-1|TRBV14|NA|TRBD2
CASSQDRGYRGDEQFF
TGTGCCAGCAGCCAAGATCGGGGTTATCGGGGGGATGAGCAGTTCTTC
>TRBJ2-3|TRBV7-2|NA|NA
CASSLGGRDTQYF
TGTGCCAGCAGCTTAGGCGGGCGGGATACGCAGTATTTT
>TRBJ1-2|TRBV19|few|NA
CASSMGQDYGYTF
TGTGCCAGTAGTATGGGGCAGGACTATGGCTACACCTTC
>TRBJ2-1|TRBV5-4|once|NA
CASRGPTNNEQFF
TGTGCCAGCAGGGGGCCTACTAACAATGAGCAGTTCTTC
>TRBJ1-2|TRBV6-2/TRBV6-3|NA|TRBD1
CASSYPGQGADNGYTF
TGTGCCAGCAGTTACCCCGGACAGGGGGCAGATAATGGCTACACCTTC
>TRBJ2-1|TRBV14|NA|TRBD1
CASSPRVGDRYNEQFF
TGTGCCAGCAGCCCCCGCGTCGGGGACAGGTACAATGAGCAGTTCTTC
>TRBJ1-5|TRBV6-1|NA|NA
CASSEPRQINSNQPQHF
TGTGCCAGCAGTGAGCCACGACAGATAAATAGCAATCAGCCCCAGCATTTT
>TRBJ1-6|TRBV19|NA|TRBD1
CASSTTGDDSPLHF
TGTGCCAGTAGTACGACAGGGGATGATTCACCCCTCCACTTT
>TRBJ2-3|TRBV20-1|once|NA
CSASTPRVRTDTQYF
TGCAGTGCTAGTACGCCTCGGGTCCGCACAGATACGCAGTATTTT
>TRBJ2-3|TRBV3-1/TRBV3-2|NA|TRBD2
CASRHNRLAGGTDTQYF
TGTGCCAGCAGACACAATCGACTAGCGGGAGGCACAGATACGCAGTATTTT
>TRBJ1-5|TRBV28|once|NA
CASSLLGDSNQPQHF
TGTGCCAGCAGTTTATTAGGGGATAGCAATCAGCCCCAGCATTTT
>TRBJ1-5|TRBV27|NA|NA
CASSFRQGNQPQHF
TGTGCCAGCAGTTTTCGACAGGGCAATCAGCCCCAGCATTTT
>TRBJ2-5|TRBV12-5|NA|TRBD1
CASGLGTGEVWETQYF
TGTGCTAGTGGTTTGGGGACAGGGGAGGTTTGGGAGACCCAGTACTTC
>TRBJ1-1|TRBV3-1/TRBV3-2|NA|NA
CASSPNAGGTEAFF
TGTGCCAGCAGCCCAAACGCAGGTGGTACTGAAGCTTTCTTT